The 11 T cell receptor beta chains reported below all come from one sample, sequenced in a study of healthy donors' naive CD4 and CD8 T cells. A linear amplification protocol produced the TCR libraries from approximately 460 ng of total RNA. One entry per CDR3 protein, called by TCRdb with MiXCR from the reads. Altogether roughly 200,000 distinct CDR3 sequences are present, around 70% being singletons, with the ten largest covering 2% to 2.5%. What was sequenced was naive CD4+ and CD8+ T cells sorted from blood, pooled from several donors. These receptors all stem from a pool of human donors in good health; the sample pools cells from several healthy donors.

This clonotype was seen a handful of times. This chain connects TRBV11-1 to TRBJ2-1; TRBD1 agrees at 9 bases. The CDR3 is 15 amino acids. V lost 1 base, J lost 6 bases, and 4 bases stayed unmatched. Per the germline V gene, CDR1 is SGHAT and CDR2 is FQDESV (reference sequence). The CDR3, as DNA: TGTGCCAGCAGCTTAGTACAGGGGGCCGGCAATGAGCAGTTCTTC. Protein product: CASSLVQGAGNEQFF. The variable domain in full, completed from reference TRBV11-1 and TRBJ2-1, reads EAEVAQSPRYKITEKSQAVAFWCDPISGHATLYWYRQILGQGPELLVQFQDESVVDDSQLPKDRFSAERLKGVDSTLKIQPAELGDSAMYLCASSLVQGAGNEQFFGPGTRLTVL.

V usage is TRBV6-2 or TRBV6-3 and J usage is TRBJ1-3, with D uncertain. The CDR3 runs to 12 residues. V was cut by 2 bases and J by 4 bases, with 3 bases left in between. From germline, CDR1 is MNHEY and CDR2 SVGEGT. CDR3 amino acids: CASSYAGNTIYF. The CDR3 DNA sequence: TGTGCCAGCAGTTACGCCGGAAACACCATATATTTT.

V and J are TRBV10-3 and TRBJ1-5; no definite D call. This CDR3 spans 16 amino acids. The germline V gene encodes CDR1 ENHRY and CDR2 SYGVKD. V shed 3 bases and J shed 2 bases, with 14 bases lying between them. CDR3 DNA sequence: TGTGCCATCAGTGAAGGAATGGGAGAGGGCAATCAGCCCCAGCATTTT. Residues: CAISEGMGEGNQPQHF.

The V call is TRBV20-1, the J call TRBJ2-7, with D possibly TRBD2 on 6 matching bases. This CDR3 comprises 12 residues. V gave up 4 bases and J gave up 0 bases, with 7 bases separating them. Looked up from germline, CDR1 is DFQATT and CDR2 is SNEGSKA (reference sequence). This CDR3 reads CSATRDSYEQYF. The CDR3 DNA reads TGCAGTGCTACGCGGGACTCCTACGAGCAGTACTTC.

This CDR3 reads CASSHTPGDVNEQFF. DNA of the CDR3: TGTGCCAGCAGCCATACGCCGGGAGATGTGAATGAGCAGTTCTTC. The chain is built from TRBV6-5 and TRBJ2-1; D is perhaps TRBD2 (6 bases). The length of the CDR3 is 15 residues. Germline CDR1 and CDR2: MNHEY and SVGAGI. Between the trimmed V and J ends, which lost 6 bases and 7 bases, there was a span of 19 bases.

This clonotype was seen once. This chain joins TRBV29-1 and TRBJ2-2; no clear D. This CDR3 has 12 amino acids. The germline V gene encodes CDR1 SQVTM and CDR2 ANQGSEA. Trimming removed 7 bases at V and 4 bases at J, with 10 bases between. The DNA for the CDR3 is TGCAGCGCTGTCCTAGGCACCGGGGAGCTGTTTTTT. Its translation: CSAVLGTGELFF.

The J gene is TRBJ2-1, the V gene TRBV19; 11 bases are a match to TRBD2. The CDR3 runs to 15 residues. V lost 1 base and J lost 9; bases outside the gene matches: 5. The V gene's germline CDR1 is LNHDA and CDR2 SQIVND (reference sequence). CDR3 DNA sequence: TGTGCCAGTAGTATAGGGACTAGCGGGTTTGGTGAGCAGTTCTTC. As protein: CASSIGTSGFGEQFF.

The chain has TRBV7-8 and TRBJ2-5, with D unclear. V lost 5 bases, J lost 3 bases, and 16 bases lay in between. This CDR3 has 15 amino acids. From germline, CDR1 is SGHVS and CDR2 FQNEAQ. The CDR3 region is CASSPRRGVKETQYF. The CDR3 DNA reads TGTGCCAGCAGCCCACGGCGTGGGGTAAAAGAGACCCAGTACTTC.

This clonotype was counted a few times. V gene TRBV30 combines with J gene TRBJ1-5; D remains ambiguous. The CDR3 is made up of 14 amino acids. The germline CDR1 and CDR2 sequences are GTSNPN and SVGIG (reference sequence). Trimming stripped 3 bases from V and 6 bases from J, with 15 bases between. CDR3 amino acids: CAWSGKGTGQPQHF. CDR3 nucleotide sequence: TGTGCCTGGAGCGGTAAGGGTACTGGTCAGCCCCAGCATTTT. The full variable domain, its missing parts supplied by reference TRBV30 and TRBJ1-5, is SQTIHQWPATLVQPVGSPLSLECTVEGTSNPNLYWYRQAAGRGLQLLFYSVGIGQISSEVPQNLSASRPQDRQFILSSKKLLLSDSGFYLCAWSGKGTGQPQHFGDGTRLSIL.

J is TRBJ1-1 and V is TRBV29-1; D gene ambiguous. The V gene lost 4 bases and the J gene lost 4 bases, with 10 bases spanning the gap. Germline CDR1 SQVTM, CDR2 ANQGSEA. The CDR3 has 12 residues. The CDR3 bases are TGCAGCGTTGGGGCCCGCGGCACTGAAGCTTTCTTT. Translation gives CSVGARGTEAFF.

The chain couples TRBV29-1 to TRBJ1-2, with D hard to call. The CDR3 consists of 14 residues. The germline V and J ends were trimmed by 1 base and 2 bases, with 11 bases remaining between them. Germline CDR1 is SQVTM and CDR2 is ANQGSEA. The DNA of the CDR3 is TGCAGCGTTGAAGGGCAGCATTCCAACTATGGCTACACCTTC. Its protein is CSVEGQHSNYGYTF.